The T cell receptor (beta chain) described here comes from a study of blood T cells in healthy people across ages (dated by TCRdb to the mid-2010s). Study-level background: In model experiments, roughly one uniquely barcoded TCR beta cDNA molecule per two T cells was captured by template switching. To avoid experimental bias, donors of different ages were randomly spread across the sequencing lanes. Four age groups were formed from the donors: young (average approximately 16 years), middle-aged (approximately 40), aged (approximately 60) and long-lived (around 82). Two additional independent replicas of 1 million unique cDNA reads from the same blood draw were analyzed for two donors (one aged 18 to 29 and one aged 80 or older). To track age-related changes in TCR beta repertoire diversity, the study relied on deep sequencing normalized with unique cDNA molecular identifiers. Points the paper makes about the study in general: The percentage of naive T cells measured by flow cytometry correlated strongly with observed TCR beta diversity. Because the CMV infection status of the donors was unknown, age-related changes in expanded clonotypes may potentially have been confounded. Compared with the aged group, more naive CD4+ T cells, fewer expanded clones and increased TCR diversity were shown by the long-lived group, suggesting age selection. Because profiling used bulk unsorted PBMCs, naive and antigen-experienced compartments could not be compared conclusively. Estimates of total diversity from one million sequenced T cells were regarded as lower bounds and underestimates. Observed TCR beta diversity per million T cells fell roughly linearly with age, and a significant reduction was already apparent by age around 40.

Libraries were made using 5' RACE. The run used an Illumina HiSeq 2500. A second PCR of about 6 to 11 cycles was run with a J-beta primer mix and a sample-barcoded 5' primer. A unique molecular identifier was introduced onto each TCR beta cDNA molecule by a template-switch 5' adaptor carrying 12 random nucleotides. Each sample yielded at least 3 million CDR3-containing paired-end reads. First-strand cDNA synthesis was performed from all RNA using the Mint cDNA synthesis kit, with priming by a TRBC-specific oligonucleotide. Following uracil-DNA glycosylase treatment, a first 18-cycle PCR with universal primers M1SS and BC2_uni_R was performed on all cDNA. Concerning the study's data processing: Each sample was normalized by randomly selecting 1 million high-quality reads, each carrying a distinct molecular identifier. Instead of being binned into consensus sequences, reads that shared molecular identifiers were thrown out. MiTCR, with a Q25 quality threshold and the strictest error-elimination algorithm, was used for CDR3 identification, clonotype clustering and error correction. A nonparametric unseen species model using Euler transformation provided a lower-bound estimate of total TCR beta diversity. The public sequencing data were trimmed at Q25 with fastp and processed into clonotypes with MiXCR by TCRdb, which kept only in-frame beta chains. Identical CDR3 proteins give one entry, which carries the most common genes and DNA. None of the V and J calls come from the authors' own analysis; TCRdb made them. This sample holds fewer than 800,000 distinct CDR3 sequences; about half were observed only once. Jointly, the top ten make up 25% to 35% of the sample.

Many counts were recorded for this clonotype. The clone's antigen remains unknown. No base-level quality is on record; no much larger clone is a single base apart. The CDR3 starts with the cysteine, ends with the phenylalanine, and has 18 residues. Left in the record is the CDR3 DNA by itself, 54 bases read in frame from the first base. CDR1 and CDR2, per the germline V gene (reference sequence), are MNHNY and SVGAGI. V has 2 bases trimmed and J has 3 bases trimmed; junction bases matching no gene number 11. Donors were a few dozen systemically healthy Caucasian individuals from Russia aged roughly 6 to 90 years. Approximately 9.3 milliliters of peripheral blood were drawn from each donor into EDTA-treated Vacutainer tubes. Ficoll-Paque density-gradient centrifugation was used to isolate PBMCs, with at least 7 million per sample. Total RNA, at least 5.5 micrograms per sample, was extracted from PBMCs with Trizol reagent. For every donor, an aliquot of PBMCs went through flow cytometry to measure the percentages of naive CD45RAhigh/CD27high T cells.

The receptor's source is a woman aged 55 to 70 in good health. The sequenced material came from blood. Here the chain combines TRBV6-6 and TRBJ1-5, and TRBD1 matches 9 of the central bases. The sequenced DNA: TGTGCCAGCAGTTACCCTTACGGGGACAGGGCCCTCAATCAGCCCCAGCATTTT. Translated, it gives CASSYPYGDRALNQPQHF.